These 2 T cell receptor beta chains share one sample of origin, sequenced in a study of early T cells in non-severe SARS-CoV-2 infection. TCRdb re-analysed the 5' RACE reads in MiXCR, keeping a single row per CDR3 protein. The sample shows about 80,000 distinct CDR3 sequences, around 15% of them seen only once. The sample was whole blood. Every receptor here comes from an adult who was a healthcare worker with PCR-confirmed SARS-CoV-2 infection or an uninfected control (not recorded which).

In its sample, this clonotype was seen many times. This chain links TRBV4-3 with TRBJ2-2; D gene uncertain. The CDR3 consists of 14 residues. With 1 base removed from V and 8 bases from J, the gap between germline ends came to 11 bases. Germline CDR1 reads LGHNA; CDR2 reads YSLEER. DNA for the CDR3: TGCGCCAGCAGCCAAGGACCCCGTGAAGGGGAGCTGTTTTTT. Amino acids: CASSQGPREGELFF.

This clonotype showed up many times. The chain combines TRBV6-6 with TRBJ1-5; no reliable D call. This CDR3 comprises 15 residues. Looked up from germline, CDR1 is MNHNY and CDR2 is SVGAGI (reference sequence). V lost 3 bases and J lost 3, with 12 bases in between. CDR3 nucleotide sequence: TGTGCCAGCAGTTATCGAGACTGGGACAATCAGCCCCAGCATTTT. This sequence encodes CASSYRDWDNQPQHF.